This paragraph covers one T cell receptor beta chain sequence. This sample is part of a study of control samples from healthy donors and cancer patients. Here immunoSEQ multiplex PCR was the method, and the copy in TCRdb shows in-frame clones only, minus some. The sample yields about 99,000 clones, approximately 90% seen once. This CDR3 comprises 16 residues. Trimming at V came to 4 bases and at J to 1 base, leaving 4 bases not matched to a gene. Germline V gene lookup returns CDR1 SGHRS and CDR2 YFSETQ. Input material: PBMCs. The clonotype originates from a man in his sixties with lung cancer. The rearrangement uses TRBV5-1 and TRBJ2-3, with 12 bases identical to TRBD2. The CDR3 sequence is CASSGLAGRGTDTQYF. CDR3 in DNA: TGCGCCAGCAGCGGACTAGCGGGGAGGGGCACAGATACGCAGTATTTT.